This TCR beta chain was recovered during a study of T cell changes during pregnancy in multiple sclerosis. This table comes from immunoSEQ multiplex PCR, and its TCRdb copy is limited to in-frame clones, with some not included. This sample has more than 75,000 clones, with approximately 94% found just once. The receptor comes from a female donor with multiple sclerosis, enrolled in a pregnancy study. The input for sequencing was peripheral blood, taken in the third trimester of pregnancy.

CDR3 loop: CASSLGAGFKEKLFF. The CDR3, as DNA: TGTGCCAGCAGCTTAGGTGCAGGCTTTAAGGAAAAACTGTTTTTT. The rearrangement joins TRBV7-8 to TRBJ1-4; no reliable D call. V was clipped by 1 base and J by 8 bases, with 14 bases between them. This CDR3 region has 15 residues. Germline V gene lookup returns CDR1 SGHVS and CDR2 FQNEAQ.